The sequence of this T cell receptor beta chain was determined in a study of blood T cell repertoires in COVID-19. Study information: Collection of acute and convalescent COVID-19 samples took place in the United States, Italy and Spain. In each case, the material was cDNA or gDNA derived from T cells, B-cell-depleted T cells, or PBMCs.

The ends lost 5 bases at V and 5 bases at J; junction bases unmatched: 10. Germline CDR1 reads LNHDA; CDR2 reads SQIVND (reference sequence). This CDR3 contains 16 residues. Original analysis: Scientists estimated how many nucleated cells there were by amplifying reference gene primers. The data were produced by immunoSEQ multiplex PCR, yet TCRdb's version contains in-frame clones alone and is incomplete. D and trimming come from the DNA, and the V and J calls and clone size come from that table. This sample yields approximately 83,000 clones, of which about 82% are seen a single time; 3% to 4% belongs to the top ten.

This sequence originates from a man aged 45 to 65 with acute or convalescent COVID-19. The specimen was peripheral blood. The chain couples TRBV19 to TRBJ2-3; TRBD2 matches at 10 bases. The CDR3 region is CASSPRAGGGGDTQYF. CDR3 sequence (DNA): TGTGCCAGTAGTCCCCGAGCGGGGGGGGGAGGAGATACGCAGTATTTT.